This TCR beta chain was captured by sequencing in a study of radiation and T cells in renal cell carcinoma. Study conclusions and caveats: Compared with controls, irradiated tumors showed greater TCR clonality.

With respect to this clone: Its antigen is not known.

Profiled with immunoSEQ multiplex PCR; TCRdb holds only in-frame clones, not every one. This table has 13,000 to 15,000 clones, less than 65% appearing once. Treatment in this sample: treatment-naive control, cytoreductive nephrectomy. Controls were unirradiated tumors from treatment-naive cytoreductive nephrectomy patients. Control tumor donors were a handful of females and fewer than twelve males, median age roughly 62 years. The sample here was tumor tissue, taken from a patient whose treatment was nephrectomy without radiotherapy. The source is a man in his sixties with renal cell carcinoma.

The CDR3 region has the DNA TGTGCCAGCAGTTTGGTGGGAGTGGGTGAGCAGTTCTTC. Its translation is CASSLVGVGEQFF. This rearrangement joins TRBV28 to TRBJ2-1, with D maybe TRBD2 (5 bases). Germline V gene data show CDR1 as MDHEN and CDR2 as SYDVKM. The CDR3 loop spans 13 amino acids. Trimming removed 3 bases at V and 9 bases at J, with 12 bases between.